This TCR beta chain was captured by sequencing in a study of T cells after yellow fever vaccination. From the 5' RACE reads, TCRdb called clonotypes with MiXCR, one entry per CDR3 protein. The sample comprises just over 300,000 distinct CDR3 sequences, roughly 4% of which are singletons, and about 25% rests with the top ten. Germline loops: CDR1 MNHNY, CDR2 SVGAGI (reference sequence). This CDR3 region has 17 residues. Trimming cost V 5 bases and J 4 bases; bases outside gene matches: 9. The sample consisted of PBMCs, taken on the day of the yellow fever booster vaccination. The chain links TRBV6-6 to TRBJ2-1, with 12 bases that match TRBD2. This clonotype was obtained from a man younger than 35 who received the YFV17D yellow fever vaccine. The CDR3 bases are TGTGCCAGCAGTCTAGCGGGGGGGGAAAGTAGGTACAATGAGCAGTTCTTC. Encoded protein: CASSLAGGESRYNEQFF.